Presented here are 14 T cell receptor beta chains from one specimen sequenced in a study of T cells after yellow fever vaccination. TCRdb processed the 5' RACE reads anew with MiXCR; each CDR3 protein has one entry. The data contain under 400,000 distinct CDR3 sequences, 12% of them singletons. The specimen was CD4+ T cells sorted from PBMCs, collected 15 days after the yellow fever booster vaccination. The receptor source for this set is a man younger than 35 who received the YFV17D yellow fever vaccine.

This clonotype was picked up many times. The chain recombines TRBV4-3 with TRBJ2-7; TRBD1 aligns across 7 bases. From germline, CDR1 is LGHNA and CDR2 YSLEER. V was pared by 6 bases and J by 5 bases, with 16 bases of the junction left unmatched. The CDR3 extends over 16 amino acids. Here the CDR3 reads CASSPGTGDLIDEQYF. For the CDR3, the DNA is TGCGCCAGCAGTCCGGGTACAGGGGATCTGATCGACGAGCAGTACTTC.

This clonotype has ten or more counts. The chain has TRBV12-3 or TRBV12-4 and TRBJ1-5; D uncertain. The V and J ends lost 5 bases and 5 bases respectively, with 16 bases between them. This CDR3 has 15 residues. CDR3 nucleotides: TGTGCCAGCAGTCAAGACACCCTTGGGCATCAGCCCCAGCATTTT. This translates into CASSQDTLGHQPQHF.

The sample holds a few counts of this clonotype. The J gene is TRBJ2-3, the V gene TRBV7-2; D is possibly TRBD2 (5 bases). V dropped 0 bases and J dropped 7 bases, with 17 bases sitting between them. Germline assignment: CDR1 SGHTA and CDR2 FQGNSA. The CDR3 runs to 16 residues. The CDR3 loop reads CASSLARQAVGNTQYF. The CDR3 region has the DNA TGTGCCAGCAGCTTAGCGCGGCAGGCGGTCGGGAATACGCAGTATTTT.

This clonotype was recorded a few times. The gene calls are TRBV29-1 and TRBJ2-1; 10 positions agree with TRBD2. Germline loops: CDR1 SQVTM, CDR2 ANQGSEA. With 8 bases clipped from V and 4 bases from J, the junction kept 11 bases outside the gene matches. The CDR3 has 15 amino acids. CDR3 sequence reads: CSSCPLAGGYNEQFF. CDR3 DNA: TGCAGCTCTTGCCCCTTAGCGGGGGGTTACAATGAGCAGTTCTTC.

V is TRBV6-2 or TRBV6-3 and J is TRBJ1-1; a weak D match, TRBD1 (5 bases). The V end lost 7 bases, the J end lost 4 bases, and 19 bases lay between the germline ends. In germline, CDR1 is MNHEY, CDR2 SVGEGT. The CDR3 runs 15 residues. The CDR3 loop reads CASTDPGGAGTEAFF. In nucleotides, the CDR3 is TGTGCCAGCACCGATCCGGGTGGGGCGGGCACTGAAGCTTTCTTT.

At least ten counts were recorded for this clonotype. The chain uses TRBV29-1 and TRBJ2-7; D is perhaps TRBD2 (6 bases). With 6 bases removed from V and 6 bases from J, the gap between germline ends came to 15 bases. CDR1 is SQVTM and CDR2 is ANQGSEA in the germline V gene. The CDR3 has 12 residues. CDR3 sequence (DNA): TGCAGCGTGACCCTCGTGGGAGGCGAGCAGTACGTC. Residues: CSVTLVGGEQYV.

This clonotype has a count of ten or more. The CDR3 DNA reads as TGCAGTGCGGGGACGCCCGCAACTAATGAAAAACTGTTTTTT. It specifies CSAGTPATNEKLFF. The chain is built from TRBV20-1 and TRBJ1-4, with a weak D call TRBD1 (5 bases). The CDR3 is 14 residues long. Germline lookup yields CDR1 DFQATT and CDR2 SNEGSKA (reference sequence). Trimming stripped 6 bases from V and 0 bases from J, with 11 bases between.

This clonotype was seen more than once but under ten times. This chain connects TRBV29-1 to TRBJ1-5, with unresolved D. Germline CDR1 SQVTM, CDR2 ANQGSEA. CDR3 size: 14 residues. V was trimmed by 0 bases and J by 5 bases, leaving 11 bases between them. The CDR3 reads CSVEERREYQPQHF. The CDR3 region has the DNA TGCAGCGTTGAAGAAAGACGGGAGTATCAGCCCCAGCATTTT. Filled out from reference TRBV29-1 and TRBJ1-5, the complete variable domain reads SAVISQKPSRDICQRGTSLTIQCQVDSQVTMMFWYRQQPGQSLTLIATANQGSEATYESGFVIDKFPISRPNLTFSTLTVSNMSPEDSSIYLCSVEERREYQPQHFGDGTRLSIL.

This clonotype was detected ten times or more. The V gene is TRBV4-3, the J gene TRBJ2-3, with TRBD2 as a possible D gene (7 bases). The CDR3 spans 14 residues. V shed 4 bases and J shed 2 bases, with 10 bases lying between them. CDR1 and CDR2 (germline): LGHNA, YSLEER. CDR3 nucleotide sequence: TGCGCCAGCAGCCCGGGGGGCCCCACAGATACGCAGTATTTT. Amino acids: CASSPGGPTDTQYF.

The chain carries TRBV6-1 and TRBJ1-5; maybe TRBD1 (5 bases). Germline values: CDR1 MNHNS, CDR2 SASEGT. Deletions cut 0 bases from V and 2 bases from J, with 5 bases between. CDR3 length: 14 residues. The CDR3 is CASSEAGGNQPQHF. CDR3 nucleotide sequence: TGTGCCAGCAGTGAAGCAGGGGGCAATCAGCCCCAGCATTTT.

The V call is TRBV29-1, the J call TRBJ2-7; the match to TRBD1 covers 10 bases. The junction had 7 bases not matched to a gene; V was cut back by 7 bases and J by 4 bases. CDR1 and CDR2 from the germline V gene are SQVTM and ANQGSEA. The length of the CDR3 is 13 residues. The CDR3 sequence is CSALTGGLYEQYF. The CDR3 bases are TGCAGCGCCCTGACAGGGGGCTTATACGAGCAGTACTTC.

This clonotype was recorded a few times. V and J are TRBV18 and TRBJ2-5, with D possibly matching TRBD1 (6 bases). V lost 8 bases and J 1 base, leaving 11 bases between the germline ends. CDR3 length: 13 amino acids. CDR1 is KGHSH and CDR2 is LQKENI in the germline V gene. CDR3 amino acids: CASLQGLQETQYF. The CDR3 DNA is TGTGCCAGCCTTCAGGGGCTCCAAGAGACCCAGTACTTC.

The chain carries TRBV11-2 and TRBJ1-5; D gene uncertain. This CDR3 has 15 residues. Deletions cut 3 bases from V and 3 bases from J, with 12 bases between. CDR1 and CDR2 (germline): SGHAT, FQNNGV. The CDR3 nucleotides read TGTGCCAGCAGCTTCACCTTCGGGGTCAATCAGCCCCAGCATTTT. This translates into CASSFTFGVNQPQHF.

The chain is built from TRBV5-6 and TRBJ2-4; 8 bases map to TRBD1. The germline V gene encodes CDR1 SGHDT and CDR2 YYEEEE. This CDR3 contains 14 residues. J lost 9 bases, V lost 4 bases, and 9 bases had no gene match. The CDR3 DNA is TGTGCCAGCAGCCTCCGGACAGGGCTTATCATTCAGTACTTC. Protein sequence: CASSLRTGLIIQYF.